The 13 T cell receptor beta chains listed next were all sequenced from one sample in a study of shared clonotypes between healthy human individuals. Generated by immunoSEQ multiplex PCR, the TCRdb table keeps only in-frame clones and is missing some. The table records about 680,000 clones, approximately 79% of them present only once. The source material was memory CD4+ T cells sorted from blood. The subset here: CD45RA-negative fraction. The receptors stem from a woman aged 25-40 years in good health.

Concerning this clone itself: Different DNA sequences within this sample yield the same CDR3. The rearrangement joins TRBV5-4 to TRBJ1-2; TRBD1 matches at 7 bases. Germline loops: CDR1 SGHNT, CDR2 YYREEE (reference sequence). J lost 7 bases, V lost 4 bases, and 7 bases had no gene match. The CDR3 loop spans 13 amino acids. CDR3 residues: CASSRDRVGGYTF. DNA of the CDR3: TGTGCCAGCAGCCGAGACAGGGTCGGTGGCTACACCTTC.

V usage is TRBV5-4 and J usage is TRBJ2-7; no reliable D call. The V gene lost 3 bases and the J gene lost 7 bases, with 20 bases spanning the gap. Germline-derived CDR1 and CDR2 are SGHNT and YYREEE (reference sequence). The CDR3 length is 15 residues. The CDR3 DNA reads TGTGCCAGCAGCTCGAAGGTAGGGTCAGCCTTTGAGCAGTACTTC. Translation: CASSSKVGSAFEQYF.

This clone was observed once. The rearrangement links TRBV14 to TRBJ2-2, with D tentatively TRBD2 (6 bases). The CDR3 contains 16 residues. The V and J ends lost 4 bases and 0 bases respectively, with 12 bases between them. Germline CDR1 and CDR2: SGHDN and FVKESK. CDR3 in DNA: TGTGCCAGCAGCCCCTGGGACTTTGCGAACACCGGGGAGCTGTTTTTT. Its protein is CASSPWDFANTGELFF.

The gene calls are TRBV7-2 and TRBJ1-1; D call uncertain. CDR1 and CDR2 from the germline V gene are SGHTA and FQGNSA. Trimming left V 5 bases short and J 3 bases short, with 13 bases between. This CDR3 region has 14 residues. CDR3: CASSPGVTDTEAFF. The CDR3 region has the DNA TGTGCCAGCAGCCCCGGGGTTACTGACACTGAAGCTTTCTTT.

This sequence joins TRBV15 and TRBJ1-5; tentatively, D is TRBD1 (5 bases). Germline V gene data show CDR1 as LNHNV and CDR2 as YYDKDF (reference sequence). The CDR3 extends over 17 amino acids. Deletions cut 0 bases from V and 0 bases from J, with 12 bases between. As DNA, the CDR3 is TGTGCCACCAGCAGAGAAAAGGGGAAATATAGCAATCAGCCCCAGCATTTT. Amino acid sequence: CATSREKGKYSNQPQHF.

V gene TRBV5-1 combines with J gene TRBJ1-1, with D maybe TRBD1 (6 bases). Germline loops: CDR1 SGHRS, CDR2 YFSETQ. Between the trimmed V and J ends, which lost 4 bases and 0 bases, there was a span of 16 bases. The CDR3 contains 16 residues. DNA of the CDR3: TGCGCCAGCAGCCCGACTTGGACAGTTCTGAACACTGAAGCTTTCTTT. This translates into CASSPTWTVLNTEAFF.

This chain joins TRBV11-2 and TRBJ2-1, with D hard to call. CDR1 SGHAT and CDR2 FQNNGV come from the germline V gene. V dropped 3 bases and J dropped 0 bases, with 9 bases sitting between them. The CDR3 has 15 residues. The CDR3 DNA sequence: TGTGCCAGCAGCTTTTCTACGAGCTCCTACAATGAGCAGTTCTTC. Translating gives CASSFSTSSYNEQFF.

The CDR3 protein is CASSIWGLAGADDEQYF. Here the CDR3 DNA reads TGTGCCAGTAGTATATGGGGACTAGCGGGAGCTGACGACGAGCAGTACTTC. The rearrangement uses TRBV19 and TRBJ2-7; 14 bases agree with TRBD2. Trimming cost V 2 bases and J 5 bases; bases outside gene matches: 8. Per the germline V gene, CDR1 is LNHDA and CDR2 is SQIVND (reference sequence). The CDR3 is made up of 17 amino acids.

The rearrangement links TRBV2 to TRBJ1-5; 8 positions agree with TRBD1. Germline V lookup: CDR1 SNHLY, CDR2 FYNNEI. The CDR3 has 15 amino acids. J lost 3 bases, V lost 6 bases, and 7 bases had no gene match. CDR3 loop: CASSRGQGLNQPQHF. In DNA form, the CDR3 reads TGTGCCAGCAGCAGAGGACAGGGCCTCAATCAGCCCCAGCATTTT.

This clone showed up just a few times. The rearrangement links TRBV9 to TRBJ1-4, with 7 positions matching TRBD1. Germline CDR1 and CDR2: SGDLS and YYNGEE. There are 16 residues in the CDR3. Trimming took 0 bases from V and 7 from J; bases not matched to a gene: 9. For the CDR3, the DNA is TGTGCCAGCAGCGTAGGGATGACAGGGCGGGGTGAAAAACTGTTTTTT. It is translated as CASSVGMTGRGEKLFF. Based on the CDR3 plus reference TRBV9 and TRBJ1-4, the full variable domain is DSGVTQTPKHLITATGQRVTLRCSPRSGDLSVYWYQQSLDQGLQFLIQYYNGEERAKGNILERFSAQQFPDLHSELNLSSLELGDSALYFCASSVGMTGRGEKLFFGSGTQLSVL.

The chain joins TRBV2 to TRBJ2-7; TRBD2 agrees at 12 bases. Germline V gives CDR1 SNHLY, CDR2 FYNNEI. The CDR3 consists of 18 residues. V lost 7 bases to trimming and J lost 3 bases; unmatched junction nucleotides: 16. CDR3 coding DNA: TGTGCCAGCACCCCTCCGTTTAGACTAGCGGGAGCAATCTACGAGCAGTACTTC. Translating gives CASTPPFRLAGAIYEQYF.

This rearrangement joins TRBV5-5 to TRBJ2-1; 10 bases are shared with TRBD2. In germline, CDR1 is SGHKS, CDR2 YYEKEE (reference sequence). Trimming removed 0 bases from V and 6 bases from J; junction bases left unmatched: 3. The CDR3 extends over 15 amino acids. The CDR3 sequence: CASSLDTSGVNEQFF. The CDR3 coding sequence is TGTGCCAGCAGCTTGGATACTAGCGGGGTCAATGAGCAGTTCTTC.

V is TRBV4-1 and J is TRBJ1-1; no definite D call. Trimming removed 1 base at V and 0 bases at J, with 18 bases between. The CDR3 totals 18 residues. CDR1 is MGHRA and CDR2 is YSYEKL in the germline V gene. CDR3: CASSQAGVFGDLNTEAFF. The CDR3 DNA reads as TGCGCCAGCAGCCAAGCTGGCGTTTTTGGGGATTTGAACACTGAAGCTTTCTTT.